This T cell receptor beta chain was found in a study of naive and memory T cell subsets (dated by TCRdb to the late 2010s). As for the study more broadly: In the figure summarizing the skin biopsy and whole blood samples, ten or so blood donors, 7 tuberculin skin test biopsies and 3 saline control biopsies were reported. PCR2 was typically performed as a SYBR Green qPCR that was stopped at a set threshold, although end-point PCR (about 6 cycles) could be used instead for low-input samples.

CDR3 length: 17 amino acids, cysteine to phenylalanine. The entry retains the CDR3 DNA only, 51 bases that are in frame from base 1. Cut back by 2 bases and 7 bases, the V and J ends lie 24 bases apart. CDR1 and CDR2 are drawn from the germline V gene (reference sequence): SGHNT, YYREEE. The library relied on UMI-ligation and nested PCR. The ligated cDNA was amplified in four rounds of PCR with nested alpha and beta constant region primers together with the SP2 primer. TCR RNA was reverse transcribed with SuperScript IV using alpha and beta constant region primers for the blood and skin samples. T4 RNA ligase 1 was used to ligate an oligonucleotide containing the Illumina SP2 primer and a UMI to the 3' end of the cDNA. The 12-nucleotide UMI was composed of two random hexamers separated by an eight-base spacer, which was included to prevent hairpin formation. TCR alpha and beta chain libraries were processed separately from the second PCR onward, with dual indexing for multiplexing. After pooling, the indexed libraries were analyzed by capillary electrophoresis and sequenced on either an Illumina MiSeq or NextSeq. PhiX DNA at about 5-7% was spiked into libraries to increase base diversity and improve cluster recognition. The authors' analysis ran thus. Demultiplexor took UMIs from read 2, joined the UMIs to the TCR sequence from read 1, and separated reads according to sample indices. V and J genes and V-J junctions were identified by Decombinator, and each TCR was assigned a five-part identifier that included V and J deletions. Collapsinator relied on UMIs to correct both sequencing errors and PCR amplification heterogeneity, producing a UMI-based abundance for each TCR. Identifiers were converted to nucleotide sequence by CDR3Translator and translated to amino acids, and CDR3 regions were extracted on the basis of terminal motifs. Error-corrected counts of alpha and beta TCRs from blood and skin were compared after being normalized to the amount of input RNA. Clones were called with MiXCR by TCRdb after fastp trimmed the public reads at Q25, and only in-frame beta chains were retained. Rows are unified per CDR3 protein, each entry keeping the most common DNA and genes. The V and J calls were determined by TCRdb, not by the authors. This sample gives some 26,000 distinct CDR3 sequences in total; around 5.2% of them show up just once. Approximately 7.4% of the sample lies in the top ten.

The study described a robust, sensitive protocol for amplifying, sequencing and analyzing TCRs, using 3' ligation of a UMI-containing oligonucleotide to TCR cDNA. For whole blood analysis, approximately 2.7 ml of peripheral blood was drawn from adult healthy volunteers into Tempus tubes, and RNA was extracted according to the manufacturer's instructions. Total RNA was treated with RQ1 DNase, without cell sorting, prior to reverse transcription, with an input of about 1 to 1,100 ng being targeted. Libraries were prepared from skin biopsies and whole blood to test how robust the pipeline was in samples where T cells are a minority population. Results and caveats for the whole study, not just this receptor: The RNA-based method was acknowledged as potentially sensitive to TCR transcript changes with T cell activation and differentiation.

This clonotype was found many times. Its antigen remains undetermined. No base quality values were provided; no much bigger clone lies one nucleotide off. Sequencing input: blood. This TCR was recovered from an adult in good health. The chain links TRBV5-4 with TRBJ2-5; no confident D gene assignment can be made. DNA sequence: TGTGCCAGCAGCTTCTATACAGCCGGCGTCAGTAGGGTGACCCAGTACTTC. It codes for CASSFYTAGVSRVTQYF.